These T cell receptor beta chains were read from a single sample in a study of cytomegalovirus exposure and HLA in healthy donors. TCRdb's copy holds only in-frame clones and misses some; the assay was immunoSEQ multiplex PCR. The sample contains approximately 200,000 clones, less than 85% of which appear only once. Input material: PBMCs. All receptors derive from a girl between 5 and 17 years old in good health and CMV-seropositive. Each CDR3 is given with its conserved first and last residue. D genes are given only for firm matches. Clone size is not always given. Where it is, it says once, few, many or a class for expanded clones.

clone_size j_call v_call d_call cdr3_nt cdr3_aa
NA TRBJ1-3 TRBV10-3 NA TGTGCCATCAGTGGACTCAACTCTGGAAACACCATATATTTT CAISGLNSGNTIYF
NA TRBJ1-1 TRBV27 NA TGTGCCAGCCGGTGGGGGTCGGGGGGCACTGAAGCTTTCTTT CASRWGSGGTEAFF
NA TRBJ2-3 TRBV6-6 NA TGTGCCCTCGGGGTAGATACGCAGTATTTT CALGVDTQYF
NA TRBJ1-4 TRBV18 TRBD1 TGTGCCAGCTCCCCCGGGACAGGGGGGCCCCCGCTCTCAACTAATGAAAAACTGTTTTTT CASSPGTGGPPLSTNEKLFF
NA TRBJ2-2 TRBV7-6 TRBD2 TGTGCCAGCAGCCTCCGGACTAGCGGGGTTGGCGGGGAGCTGTTTTTT CASSLRTSGVGGELFF
NA TRBJ2-7 TRBV11-2 NA TGTGCCAGCAGCCCCCCCGCAACCACTGCCTACGAGCAGTACTTC CASSPPATTAYEQYF
once TRBJ2-2 TRBV6-1 TRBD1 TGTGCCAGCAGTGAACCCGGGACAGGGGGAACCGGGGAGCTGTTTTTT CASSEPGTGGTGELFF
NA TRBJ1-1 TRBV25-1 NA TGTGCCAGCAGTGATTGGGGACTCACTGAAGCTTTCTTT CASSDWGLTEAFF
few TRBJ2-5 TRBV19 NA TGTGCCAGTACGTCTGGGGGGCAAGAGACCCAGTACTTC CASTSGGQETQYF
NA TRBJ2-1 TRBV11-3 NA TGTGCCAGCAGCCACATCGGCGGTGAGCAGTTCTTC CASSHIGGEQFF
NA TRBJ2-2 TRBV6-6 NA TGTGCCAGCGGAGTTAGCATGACGAACACCGGGGAGCTGTTTTTT CASGVSMTNTGELFF
NA TRBJ2-7 TRBV5-6 NA TGTGCCAGCAGCAGAGACCAGGGGAGCTACGAGCAGTACTTC CASSRDQGSYEQYF
NA TRBJ2-5 TRBV5-6 NA TGTGCCAGCAGTATAGGGACAAACCAAGAGACCCAGTACTTC CASSIGTNQETQYF
NA TRBJ1-6 TRBV30 NA TGTGCCTGGAGACCCCGGGGGGTTTCACGCGGGTCACCCCTCCACTTT CAWRPRGVSRGSPLHF
NA TRBJ2-1 TRBV21-1 NA TGTGCCAGCAGCAAAGGAGACAGGGGGCCCCACAATGAGCAGTTCTTC CASSKGDRGPHNEQFF
NA TRBJ2-2 TRBV18 TRBD1 TGTGCCAGCTCACCCGGGACAGGGGACACCGGGGAGCTGTTTTTT CASSPGTGDTGELFF
NA TRBJ2-3 TRBV9 TRBD2 TGTGCCAGCAGCGTAGCGGCTAGCGGGTCTAGCACAGATACGCAGTATTTT CASSVAASGSSTDTQYF
NA TRBJ2-3 TRBV5-1 TRBD2 TGCGCCAGCAGCTTGGGTGGGGGGGGCACAGATACGCAGTATTTT CASSLGGGGTDTQYF
NA TRBJ2-7 TRBV29-1 TRBD2 TGCAGCGTAGCGAGCCGACTAGCGGACTACGAGCAGTACTTC CSVASRLADYEQYF
NA TRBJ1-6 TRBV5-1 NA TGCGCCAGCAGCTTGGTAAGCCTCTCGGCCTATAATTCACCCCTCCACTTT CASSLVSLSAYNSPLHF
NA TRBJ1-2 TRBV5-1 TRBD1 TGCGCCAGCAGCCCCACCGGGACAGGGAACTATGGCTACACCTTC CASSPTGTGNYGYTF
NA TRBJ1-3 TRBV4-3 NA TGCGCCAGCAGCCACGTGGGAGAAAACACCATATATTTT CASSHVGENTIYF
NA TRBJ2-5 TRBV11-3 TRBD2 TGTGCCAGCAGCTTAGCGGGAGGGTCCCAAGAGACCCAGTACTTC CASSLAGGSQETQYF
NA TRBJ2-7 TRBV6-5 TRBD2 TGTGCCAGCAGTTACTCGAGCGGGGGCCATTCCTACGAGCAGTACTTC CASSYSSGGHSYEQYF
NA TRBJ2-5 TRBV5-4 NA TGTGCCAGCAGCTTCGAAGAGACCCAGTACTTC CASSFEETQYF
NA TRBJ1-2 TRBV14 NA TGTGCCAGCAGCCCCACCCGGGGTAGTGGCTACACCTTC CASSPTRGSGYTF
NA TRBJ1-2 TRBV6-5 NA TGTGCCAGCAAGAGCACAGCCTTTTCGTATGGCTACACCTTC CASKSTAFSYGYTF
NA TRBJ2-2 TRBV19 NA TGTGCCAGTAGTATAGAAGGGGGGAACACCGGGGAGCTGTTTTTT CASSIEGGNTGELFF
NA TRBJ2-4 TRBV5-1 TRBD1 TGCGCCAGCAGCGCTGCAGGGGGCAGGGACATTCAGTACTTC CASSAAGGRDIQYF
NA TRBJ2-3 TRBV29-1 NA TGCAGCGTTGACAGGGGCGCAGATACGCAGTATTTT CSVDRGADTQYF
few TRBJ2-1 TRBV2 TRBD2 TGTGCCAGCAGTGGCGGGGGGTCCTACAATGAGCAGTTCTTC CASSGGGSYNEQFF
NA TRBJ1-5 TRBV6-5 NA TGTGCCAGCAGCCCAGGCCCCAGGGCGCCCCAGCATTTT CASSPGPRAPQHF
NA TRBJ1-2 TRBV6-5 NA TGTGCCAGCAGTTACGATCGCTGGGAGGGCTATGGCTACACCTTC CASSYDRWEGYGYTF
NA TRBJ2-3 TRBV5-1 NA TGCGCCAGCAGCCCCGGACAGAGCACAGATACGCAGTATTTT CASSPGQSTDTQYF
NA TRBJ2-3 TRBV10-3 TRBD2 TGTGCCATCAGTGATCGGGGCGGGGGGGCCTTGGGTACGCAGTATTTT CAISDRGGGALGTQYF
NA TRBJ2-7 TRBV7-2 TRBD2 TGTGCCAGCAGCTTAGTAGGCGCGGAAGCGGGGGGATCCTACGAGCAGTACTTC CASSLVGAEAGGSYEQYF
few TRBJ1-2 TRBV5-5 TRBD1 TGTGCCAGCAGCGTACGGGGACAGGGGGGGGAGGACTATGGCTACACCTTC CASSVRGQGGEDYGYTF
few TRBJ2-7 TRBV9 NA TGTGCCAGCAGCCCAACCCCACCGGGGGAGCAGTACTTC CASSPTPPGEQYF
NA TRBJ1-2 TRBV4-1 NA TGCGCCAGCAGCCAGGCCAAGGGACTCGTGGACTATGGCTACACCTTC CASSQAKGLVDYGYTF
NA TRBJ2-2 TRBV30 NA TGTGCCTGGAGAGACTCAGAGCTCTCGAACACCGGGGAGCTGTTTTTT CAWRDSELSNTGELFF
NA TRBJ2-3 TRBV10-3 TRBD2 TGTGCCATCAGTGATCTTAGCGGGGGAGCCACAGATACGCAGTATTTT CAISDLSGGATDTQYF
NA TRBJ2-5 TRBV6-1 TRBD2 TGTGCCAGCAGTGGTAGCGGGGCCTGGGTGGCCCAGTACTTC CASSGSGAWVAQYF
NA TRBJ1-1 TRBV27 TRBD1 TGTGCCAGCAGTGCCTACAGGGGGACCGCTTTCTTT CASSAYRGTAFF
NA TRBJ1-3 TRBV6-5 NA TGTGCCAGCAGTTACTCCCAGACGCGGGGAAACACCATATATTTT CASSYSQTRGNTIYF
NA TRBJ1-4 TRBV11-3 NA TGTGCCAGCAGCTCCCCAGGTGTCGAAAAACTGTTTTTT CASSSPGVEKLFF
NA TRBJ2-1 TRBV10-2 TRBD2 TGCGCCAGCTCTTTAGCGGGCCACTACAATGAGCAGTTCTTC CASSLAGHYNEQFF
NA TRBJ1-4 TRBV6-6 NA TGTGCCAGCAGCTACTCCCACAGTAATGAAAAACTGTTTTTT CASSYSHSNEKLFF
NA TRBJ2-4 TRBV18 NA TGTGCCAGCTCACAAGGAGCGCAGGGAAACATTCAGTACTTC CASSQGAQGNIQYF
many TRBJ1-2 TRBV4-3 NA TGCGCCAGCAGCCAAGAAGAGGGCTACACCTTC CASSQEEGYTF
NA TRBJ2-1 TRBV5-1 TRBD2 TGCGCCAGCGTAGCGGGGCAGAACGCCAATGAGCAGTTCTTC CASVAGQNANEQFF